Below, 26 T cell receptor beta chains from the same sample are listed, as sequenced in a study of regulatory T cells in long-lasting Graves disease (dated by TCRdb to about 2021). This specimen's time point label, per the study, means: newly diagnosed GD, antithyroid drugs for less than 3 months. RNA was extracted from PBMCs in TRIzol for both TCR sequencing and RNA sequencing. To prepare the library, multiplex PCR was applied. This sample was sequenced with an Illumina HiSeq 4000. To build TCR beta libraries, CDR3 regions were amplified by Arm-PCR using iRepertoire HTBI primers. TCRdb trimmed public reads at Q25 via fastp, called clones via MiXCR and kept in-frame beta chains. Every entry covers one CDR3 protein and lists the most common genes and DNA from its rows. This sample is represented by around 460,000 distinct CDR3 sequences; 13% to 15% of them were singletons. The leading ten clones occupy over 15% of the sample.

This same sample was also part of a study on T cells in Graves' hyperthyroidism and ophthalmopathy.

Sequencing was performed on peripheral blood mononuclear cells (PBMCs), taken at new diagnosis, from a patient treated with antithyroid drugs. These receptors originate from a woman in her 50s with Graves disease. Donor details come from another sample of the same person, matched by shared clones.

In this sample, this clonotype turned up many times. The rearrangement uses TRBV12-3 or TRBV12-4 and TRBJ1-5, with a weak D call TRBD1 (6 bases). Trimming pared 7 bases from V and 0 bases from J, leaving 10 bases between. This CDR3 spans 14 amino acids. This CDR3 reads CASTIGGSNQPQHF. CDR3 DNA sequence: TGTGCCAGCACTATAGGGGGTAGCAATCAGCCCCAGCATTTT.

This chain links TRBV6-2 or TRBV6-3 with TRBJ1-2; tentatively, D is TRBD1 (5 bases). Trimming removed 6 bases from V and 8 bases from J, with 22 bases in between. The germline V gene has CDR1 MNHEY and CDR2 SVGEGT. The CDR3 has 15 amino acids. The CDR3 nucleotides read TGTGCCAGCAGCCCCCCACCGGGCAGGGAGGGCGGCTACACCTTC. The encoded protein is CASSPPPGREGGYTF.

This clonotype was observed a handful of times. The CDR3 DNA reads as TGTGCCAGCAGCGTCACTCAGGTGCATAACACCGGGGAGCTGTTTTTT. This gives the protein CASSVTQVHNTGELFF. The chain employs TRBV9 and TRBJ2-2; D ambiguous. V was cut by 2 bases and J by 2 bases, with 13 bases left in between. Germline V lookup: CDR1 SGDLS, CDR2 YYNGEE. The CDR3 spans 16 residues.

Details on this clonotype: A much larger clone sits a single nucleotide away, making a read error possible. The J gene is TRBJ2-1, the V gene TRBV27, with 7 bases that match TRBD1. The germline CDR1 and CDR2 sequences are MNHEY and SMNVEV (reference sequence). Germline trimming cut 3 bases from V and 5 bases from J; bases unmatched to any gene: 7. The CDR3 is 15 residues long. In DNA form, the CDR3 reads TGTGCCAGCAGTTTTAGGGACAGCTGTAACAATGAGCAGTTCTTC. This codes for CASSFRDSCNNEQFF.

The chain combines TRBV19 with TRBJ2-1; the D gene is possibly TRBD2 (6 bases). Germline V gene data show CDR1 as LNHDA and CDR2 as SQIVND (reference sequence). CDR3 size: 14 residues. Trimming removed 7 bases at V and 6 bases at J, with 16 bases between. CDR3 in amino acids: CASKVGGTGNEQFF. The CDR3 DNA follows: TGTGCCAGTAAGGTGGGAGGTACCGGCAATGAGCAGTTCTTC.

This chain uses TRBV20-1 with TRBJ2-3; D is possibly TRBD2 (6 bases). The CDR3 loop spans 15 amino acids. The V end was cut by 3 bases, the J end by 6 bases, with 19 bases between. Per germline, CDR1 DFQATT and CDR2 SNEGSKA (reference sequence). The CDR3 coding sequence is TGCAGTGCTAGTGTGGGTAGCGGAGGGGTTGATACGCAGTATTTT. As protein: CSASVGSGGVDTQYF.

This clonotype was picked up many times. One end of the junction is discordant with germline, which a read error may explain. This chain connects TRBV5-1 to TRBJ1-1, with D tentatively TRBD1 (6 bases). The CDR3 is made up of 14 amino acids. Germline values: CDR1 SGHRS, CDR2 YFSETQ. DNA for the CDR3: TGTGCCAGCAGCCTCGGGACATTGAACACTGAAGCTTTCTTT. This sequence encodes CASSLGTLNTEAFF.

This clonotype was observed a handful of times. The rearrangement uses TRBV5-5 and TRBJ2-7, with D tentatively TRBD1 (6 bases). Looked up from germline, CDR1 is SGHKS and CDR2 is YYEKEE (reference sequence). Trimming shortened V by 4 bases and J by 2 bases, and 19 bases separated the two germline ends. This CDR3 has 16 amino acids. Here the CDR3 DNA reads TGTGCCAGCAGCCCCCAGGCGGCAGGGGCCACCTACGAGCAGTACTTC. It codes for CASSPQAAGATYEQYF.

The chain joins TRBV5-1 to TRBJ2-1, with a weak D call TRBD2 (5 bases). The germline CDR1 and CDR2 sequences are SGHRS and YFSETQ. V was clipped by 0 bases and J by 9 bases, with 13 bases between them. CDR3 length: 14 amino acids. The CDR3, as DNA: TGCGCCAGCAGCTTGGAATACGGGATTCGTGAGCAGTTCTTC. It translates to CASSLEYGIREQFF.

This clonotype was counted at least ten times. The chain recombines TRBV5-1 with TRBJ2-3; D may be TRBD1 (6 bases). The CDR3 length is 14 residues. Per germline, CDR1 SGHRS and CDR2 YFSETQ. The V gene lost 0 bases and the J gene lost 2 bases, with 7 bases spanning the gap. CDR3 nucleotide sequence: TGCGCCAGCAGCTTGGGACAGGCCACAGATACGCAGTATTTT. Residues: CASSLGQATDTQYF.

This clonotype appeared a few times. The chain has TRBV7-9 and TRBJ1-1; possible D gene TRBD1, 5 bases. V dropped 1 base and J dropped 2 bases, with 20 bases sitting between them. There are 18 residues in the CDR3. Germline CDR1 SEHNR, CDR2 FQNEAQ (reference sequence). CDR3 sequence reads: CASSLEALARGSNTEAFF. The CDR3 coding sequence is TGTGCCAGCAGCTTAGAGGCCCTGGCGCGGGGGAGTAACACTGAAGCTTTCTTT.

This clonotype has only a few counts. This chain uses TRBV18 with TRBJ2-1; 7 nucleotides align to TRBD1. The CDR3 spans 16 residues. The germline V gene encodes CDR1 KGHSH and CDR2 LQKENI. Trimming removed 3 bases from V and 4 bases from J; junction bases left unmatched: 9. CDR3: CASSPFFQGDYNEQFF. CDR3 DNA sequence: TGTGCCAGCTCACCCTTTTTCCAGGGGGATTACAATGAGCAGTTCTTC.

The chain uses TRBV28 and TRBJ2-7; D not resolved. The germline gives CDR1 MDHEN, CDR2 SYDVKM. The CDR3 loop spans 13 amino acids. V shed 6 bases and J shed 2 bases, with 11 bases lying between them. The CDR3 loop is CASSTRVPYEQYF. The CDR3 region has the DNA TGTGCCAGCAGCACCCGGGTCCCCTACGAGCAGTACTTC.

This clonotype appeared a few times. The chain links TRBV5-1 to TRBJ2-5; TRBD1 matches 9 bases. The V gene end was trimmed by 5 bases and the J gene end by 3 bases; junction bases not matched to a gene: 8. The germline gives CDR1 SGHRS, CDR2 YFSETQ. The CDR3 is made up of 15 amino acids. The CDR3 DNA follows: TGCGCCAGCAGTAAAAAAGGACAGGGGAAAGAGACCCAGTACTTC. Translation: CASSKKGQGKETQYF.

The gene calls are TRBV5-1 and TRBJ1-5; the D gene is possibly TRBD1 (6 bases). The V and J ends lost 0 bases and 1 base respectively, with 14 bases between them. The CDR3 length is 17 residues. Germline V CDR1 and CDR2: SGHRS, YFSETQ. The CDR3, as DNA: TGCGCCAGCAGCTTGGGGGGGCCGGTCGAAAGCAATCAGCCCCAGCATTTT. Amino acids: CASSLGGPVESNQPQHF.

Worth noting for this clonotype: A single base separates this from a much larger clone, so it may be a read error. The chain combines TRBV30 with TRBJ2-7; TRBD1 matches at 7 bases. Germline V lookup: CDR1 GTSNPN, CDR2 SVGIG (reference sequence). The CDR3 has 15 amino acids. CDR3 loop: CAWSGDRVNFYGQYF. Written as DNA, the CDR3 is TGTGCCTGGAGTGGGGACAGAGTCAATTTCTACGGGCAGTACTTC.

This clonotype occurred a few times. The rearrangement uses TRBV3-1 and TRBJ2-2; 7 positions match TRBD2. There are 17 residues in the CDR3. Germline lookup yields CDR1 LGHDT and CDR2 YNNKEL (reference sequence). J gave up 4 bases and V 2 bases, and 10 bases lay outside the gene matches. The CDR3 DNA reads TGTGCCAGCAGCCAATGGGAGATAGCGGGTTCCACCGGGGAGCTGTTTTTT. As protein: CASSQWEIAGSTGELFF.

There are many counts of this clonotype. CDR3 DNA: TGTGCCAGCGTACTCGGACTAGCGGGAATCTACGAGCAGTACTTC. Translating it yields CASVLGLAGIYEQYF. The chain joins TRBV6-1 to TRBJ2-7; 12 positions match TRBD2. V lost 8 bases to trimming and J lost 3 bases; unmatched junction nucleotides: 8. Per the germline V gene, CDR1 is MNHNS and CDR2 is SASEGT. This CDR3 comprises 15 residues.

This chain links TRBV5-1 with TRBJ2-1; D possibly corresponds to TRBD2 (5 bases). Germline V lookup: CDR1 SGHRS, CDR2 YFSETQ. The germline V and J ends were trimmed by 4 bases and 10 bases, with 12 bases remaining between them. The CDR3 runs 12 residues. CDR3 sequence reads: CASSVNDYEQFF. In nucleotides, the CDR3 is TGCGCCAGCAGCGTAAACGACTACGAGCAGTTCTTC.

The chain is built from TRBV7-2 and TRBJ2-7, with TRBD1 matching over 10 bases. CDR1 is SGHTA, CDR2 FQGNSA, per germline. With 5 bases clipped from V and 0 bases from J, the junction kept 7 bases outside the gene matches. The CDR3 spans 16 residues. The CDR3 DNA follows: TGTGCCAGCAGCGTCACCGGGACAGGGGTCTCCTACGAGCAGTACTTC. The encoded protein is CASSVTGTGVSYEQYF.

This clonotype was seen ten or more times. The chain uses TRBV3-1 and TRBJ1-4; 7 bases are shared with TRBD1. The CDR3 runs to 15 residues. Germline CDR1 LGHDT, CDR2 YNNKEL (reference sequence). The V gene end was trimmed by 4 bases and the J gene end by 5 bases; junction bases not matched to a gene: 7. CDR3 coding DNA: TGTGCCAGCAGCCTGGGGGGACAGCCGAATGAAAAACTGTTTTTT. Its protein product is CASSLGGQPNEKLFF.

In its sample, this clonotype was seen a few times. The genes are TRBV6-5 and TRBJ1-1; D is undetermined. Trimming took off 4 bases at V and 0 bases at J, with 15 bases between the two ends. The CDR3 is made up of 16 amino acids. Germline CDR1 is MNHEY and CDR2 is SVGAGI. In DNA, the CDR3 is TGTGCCAGCAGTTCAAATCCAGGAAAAATGAACACTGAAGCTTTCTTT. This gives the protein CASSSNPGKMNTEAFF.

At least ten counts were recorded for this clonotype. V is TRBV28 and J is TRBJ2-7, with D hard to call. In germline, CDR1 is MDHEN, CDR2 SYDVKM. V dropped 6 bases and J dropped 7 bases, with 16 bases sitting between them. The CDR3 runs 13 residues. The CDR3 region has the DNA TGTGCCAGCAGAACAGACTCTGTCTGGGAGCAGTACTTC. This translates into CASRTDSVWEQYF.

CDR3 in amino acids: CASSTQQGWDEQYF. CDR3 sequence (DNA): TGCGCCAGCAGCACCCAACAGGGTTGGGACGAGCAGTACTTC. The rearrangement uses TRBV5-1 and TRBJ2-7; D is possibly TRBD1 (6 bases). The V gene's germline CDR1 is SGHRS and CDR2 YFSETQ. Trimming left V 4 bases short and J 5 bases short, with 16 bases between. The CDR3 has 14 amino acids.

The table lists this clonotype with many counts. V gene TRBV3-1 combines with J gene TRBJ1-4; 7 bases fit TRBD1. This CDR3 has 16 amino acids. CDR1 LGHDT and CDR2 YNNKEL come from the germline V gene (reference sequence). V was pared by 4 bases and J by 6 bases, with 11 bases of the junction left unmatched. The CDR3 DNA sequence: TGTGCCAGCAGCCCCGAGAGACAGGGAGGAGATGAAAAACTGTTTTTT. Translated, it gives CASSPERQGGDEKLFF.

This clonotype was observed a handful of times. CDR3 DNA: TGTGCCAGCTCACCAAAGGGAAACACAGATACGCAGTATTTT. This translates into CASSPKGNTDTQYF. The chain joins TRBV18 to TRBJ2-3; D is unclear. Germline values: CDR1 KGHSH, CDR2 LQKENI. Trimming shortened V by 2 bases and J by 2 bases, and 8 bases separated the two germline ends. CDR3 size: 14 residues.